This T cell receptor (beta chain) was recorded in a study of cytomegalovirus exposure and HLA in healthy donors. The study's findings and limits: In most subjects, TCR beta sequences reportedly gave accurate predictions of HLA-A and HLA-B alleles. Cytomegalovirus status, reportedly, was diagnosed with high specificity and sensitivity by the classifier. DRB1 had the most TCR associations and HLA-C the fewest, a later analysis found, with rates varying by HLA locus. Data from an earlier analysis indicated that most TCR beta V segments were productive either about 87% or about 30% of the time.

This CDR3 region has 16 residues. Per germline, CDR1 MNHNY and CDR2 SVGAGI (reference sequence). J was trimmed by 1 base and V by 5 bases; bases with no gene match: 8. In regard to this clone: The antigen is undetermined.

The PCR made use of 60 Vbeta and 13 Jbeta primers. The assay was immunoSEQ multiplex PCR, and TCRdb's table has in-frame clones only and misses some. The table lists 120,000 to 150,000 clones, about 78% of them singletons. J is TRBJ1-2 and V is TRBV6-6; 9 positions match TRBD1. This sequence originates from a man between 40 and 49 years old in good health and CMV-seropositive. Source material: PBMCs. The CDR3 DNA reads TGTGCCAGCAGTCCCTCCCGACAGGGGGTTAACTATGGCTACACCTTC. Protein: CASSPSRQGVNYGYTF.